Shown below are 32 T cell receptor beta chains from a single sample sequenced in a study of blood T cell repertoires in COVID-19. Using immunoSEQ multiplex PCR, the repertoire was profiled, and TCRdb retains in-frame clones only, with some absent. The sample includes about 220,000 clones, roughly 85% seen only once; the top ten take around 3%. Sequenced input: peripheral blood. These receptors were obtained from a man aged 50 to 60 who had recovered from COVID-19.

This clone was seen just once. CDR3 in DNA: TGTGCCAGCAGAAGACAGGGTTCCTACGAGCAGTACTTC. This encodes CASRRQGSYEQYF. This sequence joins TRBV25-1 and TRBJ2-7; 7 bases fit TRBD1. This CDR3 has 13 residues. Trimming took 6 bases from V and 1 from J; bases not matched to a gene: 3. Germline CDR1 and CDR2: MGHDK and SYGVNS.

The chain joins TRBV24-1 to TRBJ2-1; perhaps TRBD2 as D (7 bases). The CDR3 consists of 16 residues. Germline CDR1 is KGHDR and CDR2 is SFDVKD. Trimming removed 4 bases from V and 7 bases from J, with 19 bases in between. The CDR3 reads CATSDNRGGALNEQFF. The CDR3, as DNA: TGTGCCACCAGTGACAATCGAGGGGGGGCGTTAAATGAGCAGTTCTTC.

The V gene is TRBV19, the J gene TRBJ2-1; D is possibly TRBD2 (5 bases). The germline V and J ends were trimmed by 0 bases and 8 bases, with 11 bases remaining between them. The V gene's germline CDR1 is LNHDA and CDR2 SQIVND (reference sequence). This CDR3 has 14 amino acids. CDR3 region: CASSIERGRDEQFF. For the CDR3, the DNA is TGTGCCAGTAGTATAGAAAGAGGGCGCGATGAGCAGTTCTTC.

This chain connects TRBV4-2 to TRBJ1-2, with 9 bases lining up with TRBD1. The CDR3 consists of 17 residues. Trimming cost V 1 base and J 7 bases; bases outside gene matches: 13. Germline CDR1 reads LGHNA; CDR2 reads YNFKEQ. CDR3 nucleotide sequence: TGTGCCAGCAGCCAAGGGGATACAGGGGGCGGAAAGCTTGGCTACACCTTC. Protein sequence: CASSQGDTGGGKLGYTF.

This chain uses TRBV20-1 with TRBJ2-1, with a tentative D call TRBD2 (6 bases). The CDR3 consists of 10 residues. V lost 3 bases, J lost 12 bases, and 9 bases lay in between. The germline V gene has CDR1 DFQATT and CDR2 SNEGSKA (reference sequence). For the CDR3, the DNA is TGCAGTGCTAGGCGGGACGGGCAGTTCTTC. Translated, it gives CSARRDGQFF.

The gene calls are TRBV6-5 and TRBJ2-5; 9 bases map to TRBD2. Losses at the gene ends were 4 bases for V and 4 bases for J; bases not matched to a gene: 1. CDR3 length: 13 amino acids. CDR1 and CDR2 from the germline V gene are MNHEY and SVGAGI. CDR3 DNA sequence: TGTGCCAGCAGTTTAGCGGGAGCAGAGACCCAGTACTTC. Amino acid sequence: CASSLAGAETQYF.

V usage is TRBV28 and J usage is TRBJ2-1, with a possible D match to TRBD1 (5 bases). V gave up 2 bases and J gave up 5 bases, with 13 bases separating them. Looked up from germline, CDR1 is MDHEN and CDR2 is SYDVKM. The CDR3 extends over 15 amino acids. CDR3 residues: CASSLRTGHHNEQFF. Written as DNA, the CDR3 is TGTGCCAGCAGTTTACGTACAGGCCACCACAATGAGCAGTTCTTC.

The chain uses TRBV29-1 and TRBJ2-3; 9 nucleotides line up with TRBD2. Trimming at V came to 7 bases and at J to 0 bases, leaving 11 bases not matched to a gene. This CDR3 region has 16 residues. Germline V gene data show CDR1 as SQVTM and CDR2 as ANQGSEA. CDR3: CSAREREAPSTDTQYF. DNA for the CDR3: TGCAGCGCGCGGGAGCGGGAGGCCCCTAGCACAGATACGCAGTATTTT.

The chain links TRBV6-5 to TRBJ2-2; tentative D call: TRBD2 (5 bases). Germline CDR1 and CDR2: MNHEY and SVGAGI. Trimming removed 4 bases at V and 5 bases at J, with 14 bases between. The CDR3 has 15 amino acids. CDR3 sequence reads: CASSSRRTGTGELFF. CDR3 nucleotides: TGTGCCAGCAGTTCCAGGAGGACTGGAACCGGGGAGCTGTTTTTT.

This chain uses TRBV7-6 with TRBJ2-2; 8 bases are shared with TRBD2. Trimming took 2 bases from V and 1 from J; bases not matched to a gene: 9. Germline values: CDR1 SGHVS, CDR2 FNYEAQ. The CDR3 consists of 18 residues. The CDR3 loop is CASSLWSSGRKNTGELFF. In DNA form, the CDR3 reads TGTGCCAGCAGCTTATGGTCTAGCGGGCGGAAGAACACCGGGGAGCTGTTTTTT. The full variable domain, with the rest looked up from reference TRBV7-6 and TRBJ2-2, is GAGVSQSPRYKVTKRGQDVALRCDPISGHVSLYWYRQALGQGPEFLTYFNYEAQQDKSGLPNDRFSAERPEGSISTLTIQRTEQRDSAMYRCASSLWSSGRKNTGELFFGEGSRLTVL.

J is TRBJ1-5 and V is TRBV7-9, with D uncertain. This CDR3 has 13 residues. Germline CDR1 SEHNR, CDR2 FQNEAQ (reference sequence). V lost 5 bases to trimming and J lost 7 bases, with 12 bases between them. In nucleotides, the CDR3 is TGTGCCAGCAGCCGGTCGGTGCAACAGCCCCAGCATTTT. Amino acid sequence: CASSRSVQQPQHF.

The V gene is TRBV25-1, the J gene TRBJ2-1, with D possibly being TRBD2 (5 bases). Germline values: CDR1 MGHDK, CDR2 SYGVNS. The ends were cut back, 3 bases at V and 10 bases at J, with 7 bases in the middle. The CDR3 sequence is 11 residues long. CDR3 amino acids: CASSEGAEQFF. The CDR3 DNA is TGTGCCAGCAGTGAGGGAGCGGAGCAGTTCTTC. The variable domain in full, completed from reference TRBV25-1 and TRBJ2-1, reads EADIYQTPRYLVIGTGKKITLECSQTMGHDKMYWYQQDPGMELHLIHYSYGVNSTEKGDLSSESTVSRIRTEHFPLTLESARPSHTSQYLCASSEGAEQFFGPGTRLTVL.

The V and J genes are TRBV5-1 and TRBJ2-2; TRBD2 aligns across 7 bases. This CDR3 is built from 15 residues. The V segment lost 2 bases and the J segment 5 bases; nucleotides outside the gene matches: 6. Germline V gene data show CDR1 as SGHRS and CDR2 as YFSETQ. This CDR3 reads CASSFRTSLTGELFF. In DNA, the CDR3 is TGCGCCAGCAGCTTTAGGACTAGTCTGACCGGGGAGCTGTTTTTT. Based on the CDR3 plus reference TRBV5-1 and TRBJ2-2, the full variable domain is KAGVTQTPRYLIKTRGQQVTLSCSPISGHRSVSWYQQTPGQGLQFLFEYFSETQRNKGNFPGRFSGRQFSNSRSEMNVSTLELGDSALYLCASSFRTSLTGELFFGEGSRLTVL.

In DNA, the CDR3 is TGTGCCAGCAGCTTAGATGGGACAGGGCCTCGGGAGCAGTACTTC. Amino acid sequence: CASSLDGTGPREQYF. This sequence joins TRBV7-9 and TRBJ2-7; TRBD1 matches 9 bases. The germline CDR1 and CDR2 sequences are SEHNR and FQNEAQ (reference sequence). The CDR3 has 15 amino acids. Trimming removed 1 base from V and 7 bases from J; junction bases left unmatched: 8.

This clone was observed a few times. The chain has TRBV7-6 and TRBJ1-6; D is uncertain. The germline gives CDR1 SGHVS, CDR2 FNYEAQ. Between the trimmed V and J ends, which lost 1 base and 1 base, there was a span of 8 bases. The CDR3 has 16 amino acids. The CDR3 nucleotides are TGTGCCAGCAGCTTAGGAGGGCGGTCCTATAATTCACCCCTCCACTTT. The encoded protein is CASSLGGRSYNSPLHF.

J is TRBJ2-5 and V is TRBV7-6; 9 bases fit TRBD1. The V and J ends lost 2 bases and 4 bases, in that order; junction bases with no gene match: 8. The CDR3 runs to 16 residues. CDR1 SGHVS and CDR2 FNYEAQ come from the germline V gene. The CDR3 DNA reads TGTGCCAGCAGCTTAAGTGTACAGGGGGCTGGAGAGACCCAGTACTTC. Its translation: CASSLSVQGAGETQYF.

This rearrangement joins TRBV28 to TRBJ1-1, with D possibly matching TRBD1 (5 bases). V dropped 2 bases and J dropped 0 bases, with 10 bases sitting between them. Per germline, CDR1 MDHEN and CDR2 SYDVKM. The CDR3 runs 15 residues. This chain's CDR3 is CASSLREGMNTEAFF. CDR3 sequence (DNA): TGTGCCAGCAGTTTAAGGGAGGGGATGAACACTGAAGCTTTCTTT.

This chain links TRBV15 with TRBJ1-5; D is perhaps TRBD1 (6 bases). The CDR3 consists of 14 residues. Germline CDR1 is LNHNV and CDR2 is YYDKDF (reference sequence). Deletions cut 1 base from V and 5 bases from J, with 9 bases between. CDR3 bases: TGTGCCACCAGCAGAGTAGGGGGAGATCAGCCCCAGCATTTT. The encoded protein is CATSRVGGDQPQHF.

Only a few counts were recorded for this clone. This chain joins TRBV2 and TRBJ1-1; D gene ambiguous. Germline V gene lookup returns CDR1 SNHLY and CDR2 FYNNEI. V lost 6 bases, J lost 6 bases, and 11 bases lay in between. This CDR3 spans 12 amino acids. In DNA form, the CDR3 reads TGTGCCAGCAGCCGGCCGGAGGCTGAAGCTTTCTTT. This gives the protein CASSRPEAEAFF.

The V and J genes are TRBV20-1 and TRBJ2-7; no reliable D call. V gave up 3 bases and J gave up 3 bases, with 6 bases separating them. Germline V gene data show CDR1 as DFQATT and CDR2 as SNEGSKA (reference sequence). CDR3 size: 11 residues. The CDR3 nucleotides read TGCAGTGCTAGCGGTATCTACGAGCAGTACTTC. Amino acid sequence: CSASGIYEQYF.

Here the CDR3 DNA reads TGTGCCAGCAGCGGGGTCGGAGGGGGCCCTAGCGGGAGTATGGATGAGCAGTTCTTC. Translation: CASSGVGGGPSGSMDEQFF. The chain recombines TRBV9 with TRBJ2-1; 10 bases line up with TRBD2. The V gene's germline CDR1 is SGDLS and CDR2 YYNGEE. Trimming removed 3 bases from V and 8 bases from J; junction bases left unmatched: 20. The CDR3 loop spans 19 amino acids.

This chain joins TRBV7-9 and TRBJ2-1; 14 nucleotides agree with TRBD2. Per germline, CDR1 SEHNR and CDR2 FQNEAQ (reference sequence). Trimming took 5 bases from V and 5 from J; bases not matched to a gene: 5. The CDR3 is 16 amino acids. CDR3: CASSPGTSGGNNEQFF. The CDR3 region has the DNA TGTGCCAGCAGCCCTGGGACTAGCGGGGGCAACAATGAGCAGTTCTTC.

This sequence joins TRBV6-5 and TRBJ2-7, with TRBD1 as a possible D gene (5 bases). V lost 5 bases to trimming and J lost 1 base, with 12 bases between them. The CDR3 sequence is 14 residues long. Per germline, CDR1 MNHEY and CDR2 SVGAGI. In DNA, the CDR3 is TGTGCCAGCAGTACAAGGGGATTTTCCTACGAGCAGTACTTC. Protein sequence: CASSTRGFSYEQYF.

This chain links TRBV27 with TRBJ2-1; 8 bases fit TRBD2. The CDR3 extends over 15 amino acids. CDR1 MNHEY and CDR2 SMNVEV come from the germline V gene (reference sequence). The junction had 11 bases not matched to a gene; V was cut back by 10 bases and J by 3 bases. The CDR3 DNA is TGTGCCACCTCAACGGGGACTAGACTCTACAATGAGCAGTTCTTC. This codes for CATSTGTRLYNEQFF.

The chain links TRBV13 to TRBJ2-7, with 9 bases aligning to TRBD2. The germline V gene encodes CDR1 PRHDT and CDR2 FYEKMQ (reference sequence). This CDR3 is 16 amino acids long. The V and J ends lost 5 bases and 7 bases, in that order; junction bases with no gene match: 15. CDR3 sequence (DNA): TGTGCCAGCAGCCCTCGTGGCGGGAGGGCCACTAAGGAGCAGTACTTC. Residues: CASSPRGGRATKEQYF. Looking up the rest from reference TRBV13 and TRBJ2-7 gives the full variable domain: AAGVIQSPRHLIKEKRETATLKCYPIPRHDTVYWYQQGPGQDPQFLISFYEKMQSDKGSIPDRFSAQQFSDYHSELNMSSLELGDSALYFCASSPRGGRATKEQYFGPGTRLTVT.

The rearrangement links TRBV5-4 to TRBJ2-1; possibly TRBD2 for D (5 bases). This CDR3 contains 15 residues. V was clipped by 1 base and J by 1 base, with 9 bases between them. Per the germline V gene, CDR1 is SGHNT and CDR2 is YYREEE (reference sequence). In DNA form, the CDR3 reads TGTGCCAGCAGCTTGTTCGGGGTATCCTACAATGAGCAGTTCTTC. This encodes CASSLFGVSYNEQFF.

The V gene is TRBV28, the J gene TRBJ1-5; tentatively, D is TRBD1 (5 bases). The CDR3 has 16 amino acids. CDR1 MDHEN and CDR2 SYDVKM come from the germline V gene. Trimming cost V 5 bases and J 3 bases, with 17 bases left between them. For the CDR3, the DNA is TGTGCCAGCAGTGTTGGGGTGGCAGGGAACAATCAGCCCCAGCATTTT. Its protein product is CASSVGVAGNNQPQHF.

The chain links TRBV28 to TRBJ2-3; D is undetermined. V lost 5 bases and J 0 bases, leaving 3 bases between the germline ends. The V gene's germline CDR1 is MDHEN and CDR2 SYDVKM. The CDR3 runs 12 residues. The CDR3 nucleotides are TGTGCCAGCAGTCCAAGCACAGATACGCAGTATTTT. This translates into CASSPSTDTQYF.

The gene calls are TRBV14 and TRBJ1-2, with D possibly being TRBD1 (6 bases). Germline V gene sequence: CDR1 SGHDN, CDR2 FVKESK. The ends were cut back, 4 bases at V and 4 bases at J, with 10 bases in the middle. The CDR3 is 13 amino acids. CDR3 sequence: CASSRQGIYGYTF. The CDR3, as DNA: TGTGCCAGCAGCCGGCAGGGGATCTATGGCTACACCTTC.

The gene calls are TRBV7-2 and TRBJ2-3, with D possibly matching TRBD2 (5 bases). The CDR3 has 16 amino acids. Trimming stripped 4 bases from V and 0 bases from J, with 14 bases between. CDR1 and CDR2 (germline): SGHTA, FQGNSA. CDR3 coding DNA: TGTGCCAGCAGCTGGGGAGCACCATTTAGCACAGATACGCAGTATTTT. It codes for CASSWGAPFSTDTQYF.

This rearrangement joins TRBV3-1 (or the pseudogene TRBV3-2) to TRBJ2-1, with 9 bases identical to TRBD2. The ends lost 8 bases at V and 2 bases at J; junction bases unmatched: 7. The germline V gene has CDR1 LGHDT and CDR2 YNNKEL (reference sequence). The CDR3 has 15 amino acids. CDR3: CASGLAGPAYNEQFF. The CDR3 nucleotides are TGTGCCAGCGGGCTAGCGGGACCCGCCTACAATGAGCAGTTCTTC.

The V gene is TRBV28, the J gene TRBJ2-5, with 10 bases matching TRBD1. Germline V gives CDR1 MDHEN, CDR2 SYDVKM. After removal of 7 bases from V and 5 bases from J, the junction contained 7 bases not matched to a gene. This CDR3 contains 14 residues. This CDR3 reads CASNKDRGPETQYF. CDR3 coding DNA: TGTGCCAGCAACAAAGACAGGGGGCCGGAGACCCAGTACTTC.